Shown below are 10 T cell receptor beta chains from a single sample sequenced in a study of OX40 agonist ivuxolimab in advanced cancers. Receptor libraries were prepared by the immunoSEQ multiplex PCR assay. The table comes from immuneACCESS by way of TCRdb, which keeps in-frame sequences with V and J called. Part of the clones is missing from these tables; in studies checked, under half for an unresolved V gene and the rest for unknown reasons. The sample table holds about 15,000 clones, of which over 80% were seen once. The ten most abundant clones make up about 12% of the sample. Sequences were derived from CD4+ or CD8+ T cells sorted from blood, sampled in a trial of the OX40 agonist ivuxolimab. These TCRs come from an adult with an advanced solid tumor such as melanoma, head and neck, liver or kidney cancer.

As DNA, the CDR3 is TGTGCCAGTAGTATAGGGCAGGGTTCTTACAATGAGCAGTTCTTC. Residues: CASSIGQGSYNEQFF. The V gene is TRBV19, the J gene TRBJ2-1; D is possibly TRBD1 (5 bases). Germline assignment: CDR1 LNHDA and CDR2 SQIVND (reference sequence). The CDR3 is made up of 15 amino acids. V was clipped by 1 base and J by 4 bases, with 11 bases between them.

This clone was counted only a few times. The J gene is TRBJ2-3, the V gene TRBV7-6, with no clear D. Trimming took 1 base from V and 6 from J, leaving 5 bases between them. The CDR3 length is 12 residues. Germline V CDR1 and CDR2: SGHVS, FNYEAQ. CDR3 bases: TGTGCCAGCAGCTTAGGAACGGATACGCAGTATTTT. Protein sequence: CASSLGTDTQYF.

The chain combines TRBV27 with TRBJ2-1; 12 bases line up with TRBD2. The V and J ends lost 0 bases and 7 bases, in that order; junction bases with no gene match: 1. This CDR3 has 15 amino acids. Germline-derived CDR1 and CDR2 are MNHEY and SMNVEV (reference sequence). Here the CDR3 DNA reads TGTGCCAGCAGTTTATCGACTAGCGGGAGTAATGAGCAGTTCTTC. Its translation: CASSLSTSGSNEQFF.

The chain is built from TRBV9 and TRBJ2-2; a weak D match, TRBD1 (6 bases). The CDR3 loop spans 13 amino acids. The germline V gene has CDR1 SGDLS and CDR2 YYNGEE. Trimming left V 4 bases short and J 9 bases short, with 13 bases between. The CDR3 nucleotides read TGTGCCAGCAGCCCTGGGGGCCTGCGGGAGCTGTTTTTT. The encoded protein is CASSPGGLRELFF.

This chain links TRBV27 with TRBJ2-2; D uncertain. Germline values: CDR1 MNHEY, CDR2 SMNVEV (reference sequence). Trimming shortened V by 4 bases and J by 6 bases, and 9 bases separated the two germline ends. The CDR3 runs 13 residues. CDR3 region: CASSSHLAGELFF. The CDR3 coding sequence is TGTGCCAGCAGTTCCCACTTGGCCGGGGAGCTGTTTTTT.

The chain is built from TRBV18 and TRBJ2-1, with D unclear. Per the germline V gene, CDR1 is KGHSH and CDR2 is LQKENI. This CDR3 spans 13 amino acids. Deletions cut 6 bases from V and 9 bases from J, with 15 bases between. The CDR3 reads CASSLGSAGEQFF. DNA for the CDR3: TGTGCCAGCTCCCTTGGGTCCGCCGGTGAGCAGTTCTTC.

This clone was seen just once. The chain has TRBV6-5 and TRBJ2-5; D may be TRBD2 (6 bases). The CDR3 totals 15 residues. V was clipped by 6 bases and J by 5 bases, with 19 bases between them. Germline V CDR1 and CDR2: MNHEY, SVGAGI. The CDR3 DNA sequence: TGTGCCAGCAGGGAGGGAGAATGGGTTGGGGAGACCCAGTACTTC. Amino acid sequence: CASREGEWVGETQYF.

This clone has a handful of counts. The chain combines TRBV7-9 with TRBJ1-1, with D possibly being TRBD1 (5 bases). The V end lost 7 bases, the J end lost 3 bases, and 21 bases lay between the germline ends. The CDR3 is 16 residues long. CDR1 is SEHNR, CDR2 FQNEAQ, per germline (reference sequence). The CDR3 reads CASTLPPQGWDTEAFF. The CDR3 coding sequence is TGTGCCAGCACCCTCCCGCCGCAGGGTTGGGACACTGAAGCTTTCTTT. The full variable domain, in which reference TRBV7-9 and TRBJ1-1 provide the parts outside the CDR3, is DTGVSQNPRHKITKRGQNVTFRCDPISEHNRLYWYRQTLGQGPEFLTYFQNEAQLEKSRLLSDRFSAERPKGSFSTLEIQRTEQGDSAMYLCASTLPPQGWDTEAFFGQGTRLTVV.

The chain carries TRBV2 and TRBJ2-3; 8 bases align to TRBD2. CDR1 and CDR2 (germline): SNHLY, FYNNEI. V was clipped by 9 bases and J by 1 base; unmatched bases: 3. The CDR3 has 13 residues. The CDR3 DNA reads as TGTGCCAGGAGCGGGAGCGGCACAGATACGCAGTATTTT. As protein: CARSGSGTDTQYF. The full variable domain, completed using reference TRBV2 and TRBJ2-3, is EPEVTQTPSHQVTQMGQEVILRCVPISNHLYFYWYRQILGQKVEFLVSFYNNEISEKSEIFDDQFSVERPDGSNFTLKIRSTKLEDSAMYFCARSGSGTDTQYFGPGTRLTVL.

The CDR3 region is CASSIAAGGEQYF. The DNA of the CDR3 is TGTGCCAGTAGTATAGCTGCGGGGGGCGAGCAGTACTTC. The chain combines TRBV19 with TRBJ2-7, with TRBD2 matching 8 bases. J lost 6 bases, V lost 1 base, and 2 bases had no gene match. The CDR3 has 13 amino acids. Germline V CDR1 and CDR2: LNHDA, SQIVND (reference sequence).